This passage covers 17 T cell receptor beta chains from one sample sequenced in a study of PD-1 blockade in classical Hodgkin lymphoma. Method: immunoSEQ multiplex PCR; TCRdb's copy keeps in-frame clones and lacks some. This repertoire shows 50,000 to 75,000 clones, approximately 90% found once; its top ten account for approximately 12%. All trial patients relapsed after autologous stem cell transplantation. The starting material was peripheral blood mononuclear cells (PBMCs), obtained at baseline. These receptors were collected from a human donor with classical Hodgkin lymphoma.

This clone was detected once. V usage is TRBV7-2 and J usage is TRBJ2-5; TRBD2 matches at 10 bases. The CDR3 is made up of 16 amino acids. CDR1 is SGHTA and CDR2 is FQGNSA in the germline V gene. Germline trimming cut 5 bases from V and 4 bases from J; bases unmatched to any gene: 10. CDR3 protein: CASSPSGAGGRETQYF. The CDR3 coding sequence is TGTGCCAGCAGCCCCTCGGGAGCGGGGGGGCGAGAGACCCAGTACTTC.

The V call is TRBV11-2, the J call TRBJ2-6; D is uncertain. Germline lookup yields CDR1 SGHAT and CDR2 FQNNGV. The CDR3 covers 15 residues. Trimming left V 5 bases short and J 0 bases short, with 8 bases between. The CDR3 coding sequence is TGTGCCAGCAGCCAGAAAATCTCTGGGGCCAACGTCCTGACTTTC. It yields the protein CASSQKISGANVLTF.

The chain is built from TRBV19 and TRBJ1-5; 8 bases map to TRBD1. The CDR3 runs 16 residues. J gave up 2 bases and V 6 bases, and 9 bases lay outside the gene matches. CDR1 and CDR2 (germline): LNHDA, SQIVND (reference sequence). In nucleotides, the CDR3 is TGTGCCAGTAGCGAAAGGGGACAGGAGGGCAATCAGCCCCAGCATTTT. Protein sequence: CASSERGQEGNQPQHF.

V is TRBV7-2 and J is TRBJ2-7; D is possibly TRBD1 (6 bases). CDR1 and CDR2 (germline): SGHTA, FQGNSA. Trimming left V 0 bases short and J 2 bases short, with 8 bases between. The CDR3 sequence is 14 residues long. CDR3 in amino acids: CASSLAGHAYEQYF. In DNA form, the CDR3 reads TGTGCCAGCAGCTTAGCGGGACATGCCTACGAGCAGTACTTC.

This chain joins TRBV2 and TRBJ2-1, with D tentatively TRBD2 (5 bases). Trimming left V 8 bases short and J 5 bases short, with 10 bases between. The CDR3 is made up of 12 amino acids. Germline assignment: CDR1 SNHLY and CDR2 FYNNEI. This CDR3 reads CASRGLDNEQFF. Here the CDR3 DNA reads TGTGCCAGCCGGGGTTTGGACAATGAGCAGTTCTTC.

This rearrangement joins TRBV18 to TRBJ1-1, with D uncertain. CDR3 length equals 14 residues. Trimming pared 1 base from V and 0 bases from J, leaving 6 bases between. From germline, CDR1 is KGHSH and CDR2 LQKENI. Here the CDR3 DNA reads TGTGCCAGCTCACCACTGGCCCTGAACACTGAAGCTTTCTTT. Translation: CASSPLALNTEAFF.

This sequence joins TRBV4-2 and TRBJ1-5; D ambiguous. The V end lost 0 bases, the J end lost 3 bases, and 12 bases lay between the germline ends. Germline V CDR1 and CDR2: LGHNA, YNFKEQ. CDR3 length: 16 amino acids. DNA for the CDR3: TGTGCCAGCAGCCAAGAACCCCGCTGGGACAATCAGCCCCAGCATTTT. It codes for CASSQEPRWDNQPQHF.

The chain links TRBV6-5 to TRBJ2-7, with 7 positions matching TRBD1. The CDR3 has 14 amino acids. V lost 2 bases, J lost 4 bases, and 5 bases stayed unmatched. Per germline, CDR1 MNHEY and CDR2 SVGAGI. The chain's CDR3 is CASSYTGTVYEQYF. For the CDR3, the DNA is TGTGCCAGCAGTTACACTGGGACAGTATACGAGCAGTACTTC.

The CDR3 reads CASSELAGTDTQYF. The CDR3 DNA reads as TGTGCCAGCAGTGAACTAGCGGGCACAGATACGCAGTATTTT. This chain joins TRBV6-4 and TRBJ2-3; TRBD2 agrees at 8 bases. Trimming at V came to 3 bases and at J to 1 base, leaving 0 bases not matched to a gene. Germline-derived CDR1 and CDR2 are MRHNA and SNTAGT. There are 14 residues in the CDR3.

The chain couples TRBV30 to TRBJ1-4, with D possibly matching TRBD1 (6 bases). The CDR3 spans 13 residues. The V gene's germline CDR1 is GTSNPN and CDR2 SVGIG (reference sequence). V dropped 4 bases and J dropped 8 bases, with 14 bases sitting between them. DNA for the CDR3: TGTGCCTGGAATGAGGGGGTGGGGGAAAAACTGTTTTTT. It specifies CAWNEGVGEKLFF.

The rearrangement uses TRBV4-2 and TRBJ2-5; 8 nucleotides agree with TRBD1. CDR3 size: 16 residues. With 5 bases clipped from V and 2 bases from J, the junction kept 10 bases outside the gene matches. In germline, CDR1 is LGHNA, CDR2 YNFKEQ. In DNA form, the CDR3 reads TGTGCCAGCAGCTTGGATACAGGGGGGCTACAAGAGACCCAGTACTTC. Translating gives CASSLDTGGLQETQYF.

V gene TRBV5-4 combines with J gene TRBJ1-1, with D unresolved. CDR3 length: 11 residues. Trimming stripped 10 bases from V and 1 base from J, with 8 bases between. CDR1 is SGHNT, CDR2 YYREEE, per germline (reference sequence). In DNA form, the CDR3 reads TGTGCCTTTACACAGAACACTGAAGCTTTCTTT. Protein sequence: CAFTQNTEAFF.

The chain uses TRBV7-2 and TRBJ1-1; 9 bases map to TRBD1. The CDR3 consists of 13 residues. The V and J ends lost 5 bases and 10 bases, in that order; junction bases with no gene match: 8. Germline CDR1 and CDR2: SGHTA and FQGNSA. The CDR3 sequence is CASSLRDRVTAFF. In nucleotides, the CDR3 is TGTGCCAGCAGCCTGAGGGACAGGGTAACAGCTTTCTTT.

This clone is a singleton in its sample. The V and J genes are TRBV4-2 and TRBJ1-6; D not resolved. The germline V gene has CDR1 LGHNA and CDR2 YNFKEQ. The CDR3 contains 16 residues. Trimming left V 5 bases short and J 0 bases short, with 11 bases between. In nucleotides, the CDR3 is TGTGCCAGCAGCTTGTGGGCGAGCTCCTATAATTCACCCCTCCACTTT. It translates to CASSLWASSYNSPLHF.

V gene TRBV11-2 combines with J gene TRBJ2-5, with D unclear. This CDR3 comprises 13 residues. Trimming took 1 base from V and 4 from J, leaving 7 bases between them. Germline CDR1 reads SGHAT; CDR2 reads FQNNGV. As DNA, the CDR3 is TGTGCCAGCAGCTTAGCCCCGGCAGAGACCCAGTACTTC. Translation gives CASSLAPAETQYF.

The rearrangement uses TRBV4-3 and TRBJ2-1, with D perhaps TRBD1 (5 bases). The CDR3 runs to 16 residues. The germline V and J ends were trimmed by 1 base and 0 bases, with 10 bases remaining between them. CDR1 LGHNA and CDR2 YSLEER come from the germline V gene. The CDR3 sequence: CASSQATASSYNEQFF. The CDR3 nucleotides are TGCGCCAGCAGCCAAGCGACAGCCAGCTCCTACAATGAGCAGTTCTTC.

This chain uses TRBV11-2 with TRBJ2-1; 11 nucleotides agree with TRBD2. Germline CDR1 is SGHAT and CDR2 is FQNNGV. Unmatched junction bases numbered 3, after V lost 0 bases and J lost 8 bases. The CDR3 sequence is 15 residues long. The CDR3 DNA reads TGTGCCAGCAGCTTAGAGCTAGCGGGGGGACATGAGCAGTTCTTC. Encoded protein: CASSLELAGGHEQFF.